This passage covers 11 T cell receptor beta chains from one sample sequenced in a study of breast tumors, draining lymph nodes, adjacent tissues. TCRdb analysed the multiplex PCR reads with MiXCR anew, one entry per CDR3 protein. The repertoire holds some 170,000 distinct CDR3 sequences, with roughly a third as singletons. Breast cancer patients provided tissue from their axillary draining lymph nodes. Sequencing was done on a sample of axillary lymph node tissue. These receptors were taken from a female donor with breast cancer. Some clones in this sample may be carry-over from other donors' samples.

This clonotype has a count of ten or more. V usage is TRBV7-2 and J usage is TRBJ1-2, with D perhaps TRBD1 (5 bases). Per the germline V gene, CDR1 is SGHTA and CDR2 is FQGNSA. V was clipped by 4 bases and J by 1 base, with 16 bases between them. The CDR3 is 16 residues long. The CDR3 coding sequence is TGTGCCAGCAGCTCCCCATCCTCAGGGAGTAACTATGGCTACACCTTC. Translating it yields CASSSPSSGSNYGYTF.

The chain has TRBV12-3 or TRBV12-4 and TRBJ2-5; D gene uncertain. This CDR3 has 13 residues. V was cut by 6 bases and J by 5 bases, with 13 bases left in between. For the CDR3, the DNA is TGTGCCAGCAGACGGGCCCCTGGGGAGACCCAGTACTTC. Translating it yields CASRRAPGETQYF.

This clonotype was observed a few times. Sequence at one end of the junction differs from germline and may be a read error. The chain recombines TRBV6-5 with TRBJ2-1; weak D call: TRBD2 (5 bases). The CDR3 runs to 13 residues. Germline CDR1 is MNHEY and CDR2 is SVGAGI. CDR3 in DNA: TGTGCCAGCAGTCACTCCCGTCTAGCCGAGCAGTTCTTC. Its protein product is CASSHSRLAEQFF.

Turning to this clonotype: This may be a read error, as it is one base from a much larger clone. The gene calls are TRBV7-9 and TRBJ2-4, with D tentatively TRBD1 or TRBD2 (6 bases each). The germline V gene encodes CDR1 SEHNR and CDR2 FQNEAQ (reference sequence). This CDR3 is built from 18 residues. The CDR3 nucleotides are TGTGCCAGCAGCTTTAAGTTAAGGGGGGAAATAGCCAAAGACATTCAGTACTTC. It codes for CASSFKLRGEIAKDIQYF.

This clonotype showed up many times. V and J are TRBV7-3 and TRBJ2-7; weak D call: TRBD2 (5 bases). The CDR3 sequence is 16 residues long. The ends were cut back, 6 bases at V and 5 bases at J, with 23 bases in the middle. In germline, CDR1 is SGHTA, CDR2 FQGTGA. The CDR3 bases are TGTGCCAGCAGACTTGGGGTCCCGGGGTTGTGGGACGAGCAGTACTTC. Protein: CASRLGVPGLWDEQYF.

This chain uses TRBV7-2 with TRBJ1-3; 8 nucleotides line up with TRBD1. The CDR3 has 15 amino acids. The V segment lost 3 bases and the J segment 2 bases; nucleotides outside the gene matches: 3. The germline V gene has CDR1 SGHTA and CDR2 FQGNSA. In DNA, the CDR3 is TGTGCCAGCAGCTTGGGACAGGCCGCTGGAAACACCATATATTTT. Amino acid sequence: CASSLGQAAGNTIYF.

This clonotype was counted between two and nine times. Possible read error: a much larger clone is one base away. The V call is TRBV9, the J call TRBJ1-5, with D tentatively TRBD1 (5 bases). The CDR3 has 14 residues. The germline V gene has CDR1 SGDLS and CDR2 YYNGEE. Here the CDR3 reads CASSVGGINQPQPF. CDR3 DNA sequence: TGTGCCAGCAGCGTTGGGGGGATCAATCAGCCCCAGCCTTTT.

A single count supports this clonotype. The chain couples TRBV4-1 to TRBJ1-1, with D perhaps matching TRBD1 (5 bases). CDR3 size: 15 residues. Germline V lookup: CDR1 MGHRA, CDR2 YSYEKL. Trimming left V 2 bases short and J 11 bases short, with 21 bases between. DNA for the CDR3: TGCGCCAGCAGCCAAACGGGGTCGCTAAGCAAGGGGGCTTTCTTT. Amino acids: CASSQTGSLSKGAFF.

In the case of this clonotype: An end of the junction differs from the germline gene, which may be a read error. The CDR3 here is CSDRVSGGTYEQYF. CDR3 sequence (DNA): TGCAGTGATAGAGTTTCCGGGGGGACCTACGAGCAGTACTTC. This chain uses TRBV20-1 with TRBJ2-7; TRBD2 matches 7 bases. Germline V lookup: CDR1 DFQATT, CDR2 SNEGSKA (reference sequence). The CDR3 sequence is 14 residues long.

Turning to this clonotype: Being one base from a much bigger clone, this may be a read error. The chain has TRBV10-2 and TRBJ2-2, with D uncertain. Germline loops: CDR1 WSHSY, CDR2 SAAADI. V lost 9 bases and J 4 bases, leaving 18 bases between the germline ends. CDR3 length equals 15 residues. The CDR3 nucleotides read TGCGCCAGTCGCAGCAGCTCGGCCGGCACCGGGGAGCTGTTTTTT. This translates into CASRSSSAGTGELFF.

This clonotype appeared many times. The chain has TRBV11-2 and TRBJ2-1, with TRBD2 matching 7 bases. V lost 0 bases, J lost 7 bases, and 9 bases stayed unmatched. CDR3 length equals 16 residues. Germline V lookup: CDR1 SGHAT, CDR2 FQNNGV. The CDR3 region has the DNA TGTGCCAGCAGCTTAGAGGCCACGGGAGGTTGGAATGAGCAGTTCTTC. Its protein is CASSLEATGGWNEQFF.